The next 17 T cell receptor beta chains were all read from a single sample in a study of T cell therapy after organ transplantation. Profiled with immunoSEQ multiplex PCR; TCRdb holds only in-frame clones, not every one. The sample has about 48,000 clones, over 90% seen once; the top ten hold 3% to 3.5%. No antigen has been assigned to these receptors. The sequences come from CD8+ T cells from blood, collected before autologous CMV-specific T cell therapy. These receptors were collected from a human patient who had received a solid organ transplant and had CMV disease.

V gene TRBV15 combines with J gene TRBJ1-6; D is uncertain. V was trimmed by 0 bases and J by 8 bases, leaving 11 bases between them. Per the germline V gene, CDR1 is LNHNV and CDR2 is YYDKDF (reference sequence). The CDR3 is 15 residues long. CDR3 in amino acids: CATSRDSRRYSPLHF. DNA for the CDR3: TGTGCCACCAGCAGAGATAGCCGACGGTATTCACCCCTCCACTTT. The entire variable domain, with the rest obtained from reference TRBV15 and TRBJ1-6, is as follows: DAMVIQNPRYQVTQFGKPVTLSCSQTLNHNVMYWYQQKSSQAPKLLFHYYDKDFNNEADTPDNFQSRRPNTSFCFLDIRSPGLGDTAMYLCATSRDSRRYSPLHFGNGTRLTVT.

This clone was seen a handful of times. The chain combines TRBV5-4 with TRBJ2-7; 8 bases line up with TRBD1. Germline trimming cut 7 bases from V and 7 bases from J; bases unmatched to any gene: 4. In germline, CDR1 is SGHNT, CDR2 YYREEE (reference sequence). This CDR3 is built from 11 residues. The CDR3 DNA sequence: TGTGCCAGCGGACAGGGTCCGGAGCAGTACTTC. This gives the protein CASGQGPEQYF.

The chain is built from TRBV5-6 and TRBJ1-1, with D unclear. V dropped 4 bases and J dropped 11 bases, with 18 bases sitting between them. This CDR3 is 13 amino acids long. Germline-derived CDR1 and CDR2 are SGHDT and YYEEEE. The CDR3 nucleotides are TGTGCCAGCAGCCCAACGGCTGCCAGAGAGGCTTTCTTT. Protein sequence: CASSPTAAREAFF.

The J gene is TRBJ1-1, the V gene TRBV6-5; no reliable D call. This CDR3 contains 16 residues. Trimming took 2 bases from V and 4 from J, leaving 17 bases between them. CDR1 and CDR2 from the germline V gene are MNHEY and SVGAGI. This CDR3 reads CASSYLSDRATTEAFF. The CDR3 region has the DNA TGTGCCAGCAGTTACCTCTCGGACCGCGCGACCACTGAAGCTTTCTTT.

The V call is TRBV13, the J call TRBJ2-1, with D hard to call. Germline V gene data show CDR1 as PRHDT and CDR2 as FYEKMQ (reference sequence). The CDR3 covers 15 residues. V was shortened by 0 bases and J by 2 bases, with 8 bases between the two germline ends. The CDR3: CASSLGGSAYNEQFF. In DNA, the CDR3 is TGTGCCAGCAGCTTAGGGGGGTCAGCCTACAATGAGCAGTTCTTC.

This chain uses TRBV13 with TRBJ1-2; no clear D gene. CDR1 PRHDT and CDR2 FYEKMQ come from the germline V gene (reference sequence). The CDR3 consists of 13 residues. The V end lost 6 bases, the J end lost 1 base, and 9 bases lay between the germline ends. The CDR3 sequence is CASSTSYNYGYTF. CDR3 coding DNA: TGTGCCAGCAGTACTTCCTATAACTATGGCTACACCTTC.

The rearrangement uses TRBV6-4 and TRBJ2-2; TRBD2 might be the D (6 bases). The germline V gene has CDR1 MRHNA and CDR2 SNTAGT. Trimming removed 3 bases at V and 0 bases at J, with 11 bases between. The CDR3 extends over 16 amino acids. As DNA, the CDR3 is TGTGCCAGCAGTGAATCGGGAGACGCGAACACCGGGGAGCTGTTTTTT. It codes for CASSESGDANTGELFF.

The chain uses TRBV13 and TRBJ2-4; a possible D gene is TRBD2 (7 bases). The germline V and J ends were trimmed by 4 bases and 7 bases, with 32 bases remaining between them. Per germline, CDR1 PRHDT and CDR2 FYEKMQ (reference sequence). This CDR3 has 20 amino acids. CDR3 sequence (DNA): TGTGCCAGCAGCTCAAGAGCGGAGGAGCCAGAAAGGGGGGGAAGGAACATTCAGTACTTC. It translates to CASSSRAEEPERGGRNIQYF.

The chain recombines TRBV6-5 with TRBJ2-7; D possibly corresponds to TRBD2 (5 bases). The CDR3 extends over 14 amino acids. The germline CDR1 and CDR2 sequences are MNHEY and SVGAGI. V was shortened by 0 bases and J by 0 bases, with 6 bases between the two germline ends. The CDR3 sequence is CASSYSGSSYEQYF. DNA for the CDR3: TGTGCCAGCAGTTACTCGGGGAGCTCCTACGAGCAGTACTTC.

The CDR3 DNA reads as TGTGCCAGCAGTTACCCCGGGGAGCTGTTTTTT. It specifies CASSYPGELFF. The chain has TRBV6-1 and TRBJ2-2; no reliable D call. Germline V CDR1 and CDR2: MNHNS, SASEGT. V was clipped by 5 bases and J by 6 bases, with 4 bases between them. There are 11 residues in the CDR3.

This rearrangement joins TRBV5-6 to TRBJ2-2; 8 positions match TRBD1. This CDR3 contains 16 residues. The J segment lost 3 bases and the V segment lost 4 bases, leaving 8 bases of the junction unmatched. CDR1 is SGHDT, CDR2 YYEEEE, per germline. In DNA form, the CDR3 reads TGTGCCAGCAGCCAGCAGGGGGCATTCCACACCGGGGAGCTGTTTTTT. Encoded protein: CASSQQGAFHTGELFF.

The chain joins TRBV7-8 to TRBJ2-3; no firm D call. Trimming cost V 4 bases and J 3 bases, with 17 bases left between them. CDR3 length: 16 amino acids. Germline assignment: CDR1 SGHVS and CDR2 FQNEAQ. The CDR3 DNA reads TGTGCCAGCAGCTCGCCCGACAAGTTTAATACAGATACGCAGTATTTT. Its translation is CASSSPDKFNTDTQYF. The full variable domain, its missing parts supplied by reference TRBV7-8 and TRBJ2-3, is GAGVSQSPRYKVAKRGQDVALRCDPISGHVSLFWYQQALGQGPEFLTYFQNEAQLDKSGLPSDRFFAERPEGSVSTLKIQRTQQEDSAVYLCASSSPDKFNTDTQYFGPGTRLTVL.

The gene calls are TRBV7-9 and TRBJ2-7; 8 positions match TRBD2. The CDR3 loop spans 15 amino acids. Trimming at V came to 2 bases and at J to 4 bases, leaving 7 bases not matched to a gene. The germline gives CDR1 SEHNR, CDR2 FQNEAQ (reference sequence). DNA for the CDR3: TGTGCCAGCAGCTTACCCCCGGGAGGGTTATACGAGCAGTACTTC. Residues: CASSLPPGGLYEQYF.

The V call is TRBV5-4, the J call TRBJ1-1; D is ambiguous. CDR3 length: 11 amino acids. CDR1 is SGHNT, CDR2 YYREEE, per germline (reference sequence). V shed 9 bases and J shed 0 bases, with 6 bases lying between them. CDR3 region: CATGLNTEAFF. The CDR3 nucleotides are TGTGCCACCGGGTTGAACACTGAAGCTTTCTTT.

The rearrangement uses TRBV27 and TRBJ2-1, with TRBD1 identical over 7 bases. Germline V gene data show CDR1 as MNHEY and CDR2 as SMNVEV (reference sequence). V was pared by 4 bases and J by 9 bases, with 9 bases of the junction left unmatched. The CDR3 contains 14 residues. The CDR3 is CASSSQIHRGEQFF. In DNA form, the CDR3 reads TGTGCCAGCAGTTCCCAAATCCACAGGGGTGAGCAGTTCTTC.

This rearrangement joins TRBV6-5 to TRBJ2-7; D might be TRBD1 (9 bases). This CDR3 has 14 amino acids. CDR1 and CDR2 from the germline V gene are MNHEY and SVGAGI. Deletions cut 5 bases from V and 10 bases from J, with 21 bases between. Here the CDR3 DNA reads TGTGCCAGCAGTCTATTCGGGGGGGACAGGGAACAGTACTTC. This encodes CASSLFGGDREQYF.

The J gene is TRBJ2-7, the V gene TRBV14; 8 bases match TRBD1. V trimming: 3 bases; J trimming: 3 bases; junction bases outside the gene matches: 7. This CDR3 has 15 amino acids. The germline gives CDR1 SGHDN, CDR2 FVKESK. The CDR3 region is CASSHKDREYYEQYF. The CDR3 DNA follows: TGTGCCAGCAGCCACAAGGACAGGGAGTACTACGAGCAGTACTTC.